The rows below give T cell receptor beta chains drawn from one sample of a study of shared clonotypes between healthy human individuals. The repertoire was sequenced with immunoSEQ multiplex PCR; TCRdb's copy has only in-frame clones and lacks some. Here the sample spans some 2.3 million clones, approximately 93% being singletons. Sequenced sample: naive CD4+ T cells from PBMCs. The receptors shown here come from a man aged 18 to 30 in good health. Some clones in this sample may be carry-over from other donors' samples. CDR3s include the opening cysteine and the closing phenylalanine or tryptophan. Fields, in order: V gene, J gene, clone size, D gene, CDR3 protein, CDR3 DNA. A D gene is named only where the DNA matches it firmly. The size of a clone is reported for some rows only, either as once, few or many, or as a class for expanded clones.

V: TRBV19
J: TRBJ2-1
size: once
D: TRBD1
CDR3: CASRETGDYNEQFF
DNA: TGTGCCAGTAGGGAAACAGGGGACTACAATGAGCAGTTCTTC

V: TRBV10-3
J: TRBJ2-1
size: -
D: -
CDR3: CAISESRSSYNEQFF
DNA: TGTGCCATCAGTGAGTCAAGGAGCTCCTACAATGAGCAGTTCTTC

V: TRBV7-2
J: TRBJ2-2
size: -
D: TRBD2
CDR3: CASSTDGGGSRTGELFF
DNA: TGTGCCAGCAGCACCGATGGAGGCGGGAGCCGGACCGGGGAGCTGTTTTTT

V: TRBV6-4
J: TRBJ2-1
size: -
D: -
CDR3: CASSPGGPLGEQFF
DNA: TGTGCCAGCAGTCCTGGAGGGCCCCTAGGTGAGCAGTTCTTC

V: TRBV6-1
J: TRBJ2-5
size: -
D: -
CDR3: CASSTRDGETQYF
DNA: TGTGCCAGCAGTACCCGGGACGGGGAGACCCAGTACTTC

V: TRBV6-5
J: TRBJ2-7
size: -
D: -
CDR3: CASSYNSAVSYEQYF
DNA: TGTGCCAGCAGTTACAATTCGGCCGTTTCCTACGAGCAGTACTTC

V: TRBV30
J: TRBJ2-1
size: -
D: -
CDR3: CAWSTGTSEFF
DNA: TGTGCCTGGAGTACCGGGACTTCCGAGTTCTTC

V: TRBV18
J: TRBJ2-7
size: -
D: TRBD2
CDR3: CASSPAGGTEAYEQYF
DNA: TGTGCCAGCTCCCCAGCGGGAGGGACTGAAGCCTACGAGCAGTACTTC

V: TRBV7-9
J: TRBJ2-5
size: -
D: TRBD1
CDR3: CASNDRGGVETQYF
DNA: TGTGCCAGCAATGACAGGGGAGGTGTGGAGACCCAGTACTTC

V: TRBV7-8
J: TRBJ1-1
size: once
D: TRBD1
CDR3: CASSLVGQASNTEAFF
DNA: TGTGCCAGCAGCTTAGTCGGACAGGCAAGCAACACTGAAGCTTTCTTT

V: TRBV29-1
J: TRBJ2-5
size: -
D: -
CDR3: CSATWEPTPETQYF
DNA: TGCAGCGCCACCTGGGAACCGACCCCAGAGACCCAGTACTTC

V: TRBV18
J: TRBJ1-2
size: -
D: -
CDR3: CASSPPSTGVYGYTF
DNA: TGTGCCAGCTCACCACCGTCGACAGGCGTTTATGGCTACACCTTC

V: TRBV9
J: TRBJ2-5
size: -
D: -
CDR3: CASSRNPETQYF
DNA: TGTGCCAGCAGCCGAAACCCCGAGACCCAGTACTTC

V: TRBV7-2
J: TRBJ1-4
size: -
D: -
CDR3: CASSSGLRVKLFF
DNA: TGTGCCAGCAGCTCCGGTTTGAGGGTAAAACTGTTTTTT

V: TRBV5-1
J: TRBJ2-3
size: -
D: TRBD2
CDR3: CASSLSAGAADTQYF
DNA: TGCGCCAGCAGCTTGTCTGCGGGAGCTGCAGATACGCAGTATTTT

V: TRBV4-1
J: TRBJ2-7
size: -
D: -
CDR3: CASSQVRGGEQYF
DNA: TGCGCCAGCAGCCAAGTGCGAGGAGGCGAGCAGTACTTC

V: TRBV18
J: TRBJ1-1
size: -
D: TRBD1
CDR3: CASSDTGDYTEAFF
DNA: TGTGCCAGCTCAGACACAGGGGACTACACTGAAGCTTTCTTT

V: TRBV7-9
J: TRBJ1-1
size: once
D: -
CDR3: CASSFLETRGGAFF
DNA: TGTGCCAGCAGCTTCTTAGAAACCCGAGGGGGAGCTTTCTTT

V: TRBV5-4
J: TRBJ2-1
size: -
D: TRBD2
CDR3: CASSLGGSGSSYNEQFF
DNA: TGTGCCAGCAGCTTGGGAGGTAGCGGGAGCTCCTACAATGAGCAGTTCTTC

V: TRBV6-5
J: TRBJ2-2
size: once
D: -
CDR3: CASSYRRTLTGELFF
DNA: TGTGCCAGCAGTTACCGCCGAACTTTAACCGGGGAGCTGTTTTTT

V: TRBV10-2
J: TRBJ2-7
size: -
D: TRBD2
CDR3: CASSPSGRRSYEQYF
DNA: TGCGCCAGCAGTCCGAGCGGGAGGCGCTCCTACGAGCAGTACTTC

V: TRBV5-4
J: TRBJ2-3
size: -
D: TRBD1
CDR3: CASISGQGTADTQYF
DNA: TGTGCCAGCATTTCGGGACAGGGTACCGCAGATACGCAGTATTTT

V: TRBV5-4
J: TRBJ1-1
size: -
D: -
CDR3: CASSLVERMGTEAFF
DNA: TGTGCCAGCAGCTTGGTGGAGAGGATGGGGACTGAAGCTTTCTTT

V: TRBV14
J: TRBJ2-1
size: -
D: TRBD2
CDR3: CASSQDRRLAGGYKFF
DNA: TGTGCCAGCAGCCAAGATCGAAGGCTAGCGGGAGGTTACAAGTTCTTC

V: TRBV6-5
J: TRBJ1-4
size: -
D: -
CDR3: CASSYSGRDNEKLFF
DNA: TGTGCCAGCAGTTACTCGGGCAGGGACAATGAAAAACTGTTTTTT

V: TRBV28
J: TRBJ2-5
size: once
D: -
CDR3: CASSGFGRLLQETQYF
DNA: TGTGCCAGCAGTGGGTTCGGGCGGCTGCTTCAAGAGACCCAGTACTTC

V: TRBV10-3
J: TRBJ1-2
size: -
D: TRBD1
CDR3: CAISKGQGGGYTF
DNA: TGTGCCATCAGTAAGGGACAGGGAGGAGGCTACACCTTC

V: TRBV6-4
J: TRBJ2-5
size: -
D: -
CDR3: CASSDPCTGVGETQYF
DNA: TGTGCCAGCAGTGACCCCTGTACGGGAGTAGGAGAGACCCAGTACTTC

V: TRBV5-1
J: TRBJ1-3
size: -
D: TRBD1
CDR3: CASSVQGERNTIYF
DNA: TGCGCCAGCAGCGTACAGGGGGAAAGAAACACCATATATTTT

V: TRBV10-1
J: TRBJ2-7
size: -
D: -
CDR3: CASSEARPSAAYEQYF
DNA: TGCGCCAGCAGTGAGGCAAGGCCTTCAGCGGCCTACGAGCAGTACTTC

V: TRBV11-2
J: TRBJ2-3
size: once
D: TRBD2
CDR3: CASSLISGSRADTQYF
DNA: TGTGCCAGCAGCCTGATTAGCGGGAGTCGGGCAGATACGCAGTATTTT

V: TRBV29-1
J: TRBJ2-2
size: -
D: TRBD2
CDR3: CSGGGSSTTGELFF
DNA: TGCAGCGGGGGGGGTTCATCGACCACCGGGGAGCTGTTTTTT

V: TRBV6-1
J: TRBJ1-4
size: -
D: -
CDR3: CASSVFYVGNEKLFF
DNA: TGTGCCAGCAGTGTTTTCTATGTAGGAAATGAAAAACTGTTTTTT

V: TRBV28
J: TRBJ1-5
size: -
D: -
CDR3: CASSSNSGDQPQHF
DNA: TGTGCCAGCAGTTCTAACTCGGGGGATCAGCCCCAGCATTTT

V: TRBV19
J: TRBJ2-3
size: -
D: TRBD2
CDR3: CASRPGEAGRNTQYF
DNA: TGTGCCAGTAGGCCCGGGGAGGCCGGGAGGAATACGCAGTATTTT

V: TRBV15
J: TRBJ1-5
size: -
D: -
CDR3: CATSREGLLSNQPQHF
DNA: TGTGCCACCAGCAGAGAGGGACTTCTTAGCAATCAGCCCCAGCATTTT

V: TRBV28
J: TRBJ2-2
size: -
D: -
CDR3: CASRNLGTGTGELFF
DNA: TGTGCCAGCAGGAACCTTGGGACGGGCACCGGGGAGCTGTTTTTT

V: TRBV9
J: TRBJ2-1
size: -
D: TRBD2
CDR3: CASSVPGLPHNEQFF
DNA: TGTGCCAGCAGCGTACCGGGACTACCACACAATGAGCAGTTCTTC

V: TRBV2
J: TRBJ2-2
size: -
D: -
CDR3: CASRVPRGPNTGELFF
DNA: TGTGCCAGCAGAGTGCCACGGGGGCCGAACACCGGGGAGCTGTTTTTT

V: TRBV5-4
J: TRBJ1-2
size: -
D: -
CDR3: CVSGPGGSYGYTF
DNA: TGTGTCTCAGGTCCGGGTGGGAGCTATGGCTACACCTTC

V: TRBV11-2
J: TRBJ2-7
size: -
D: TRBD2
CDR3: CASSPQGGSEQYF
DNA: TGTGCCAGCAGTCCCCAGGGAGGGTCCGAGCAGTACTTC

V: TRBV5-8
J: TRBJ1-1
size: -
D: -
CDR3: CASSSALDGEAFF
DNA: TGTGCCAGCAGCTCGGCATTGGACGGTGAAGCTTTCTTT